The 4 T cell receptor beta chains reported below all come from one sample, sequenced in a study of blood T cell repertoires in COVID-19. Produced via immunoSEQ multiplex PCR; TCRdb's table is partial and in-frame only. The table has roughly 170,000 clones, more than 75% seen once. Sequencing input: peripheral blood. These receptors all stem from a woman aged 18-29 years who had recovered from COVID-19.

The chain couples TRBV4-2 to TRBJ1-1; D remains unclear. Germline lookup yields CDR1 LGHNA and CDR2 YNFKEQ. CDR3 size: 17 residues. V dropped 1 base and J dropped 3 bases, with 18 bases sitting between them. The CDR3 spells CASSQVAAGGVDTEAFF. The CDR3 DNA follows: TGTGCCAGCAGCCAAGTCGCGGCAGGCGGGGTGGACACTGAAGCTTTCTTT.

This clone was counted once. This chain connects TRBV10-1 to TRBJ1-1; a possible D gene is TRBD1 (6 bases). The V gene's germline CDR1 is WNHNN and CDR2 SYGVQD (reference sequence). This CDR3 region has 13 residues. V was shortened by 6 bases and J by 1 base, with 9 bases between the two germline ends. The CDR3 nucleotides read TGCGCCAGCAGAAAGACAGGGAACACTGAAGCTTTCTTT. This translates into CASRKTGNTEAFF.

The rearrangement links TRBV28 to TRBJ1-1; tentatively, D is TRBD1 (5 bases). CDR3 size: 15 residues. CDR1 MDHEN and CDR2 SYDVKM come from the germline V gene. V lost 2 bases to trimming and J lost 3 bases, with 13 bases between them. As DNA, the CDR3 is TGTGCCAGCAGTTTAGGGGGGGAGGTGTACACTGAAGCTTTCTTT. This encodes CASSLGGEVYTEAFF.

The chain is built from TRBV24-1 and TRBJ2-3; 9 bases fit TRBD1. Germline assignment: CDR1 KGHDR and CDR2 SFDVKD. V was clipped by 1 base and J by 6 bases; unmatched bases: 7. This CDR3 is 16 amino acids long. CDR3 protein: CATSDFRGQGSDTQYF. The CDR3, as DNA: TGTGCCACCAGTGATTTTAGGGGACAGGGCTCGGATACGCAGTATTTT.